This entry lists 6 T cell receptor beta chains sequenced from one sample in a study of OX40 agonist ivuxolimab in advanced cancers. Generated by immunoSEQ multiplex PCR, the TCRdb table keeps only in-frame clones and is missing some. Among 44,000 or so clones listed, over 75% were seen once. The sample consisted of CD4+ or CD8+ T cells sorted from blood, taken in a trial of the OX40 agonist ivuxolimab. These receptors were taken from an adult with an advanced solid tumor such as melanoma, head and neck, liver or kidney cancer.

This chain joins TRBV7-2 and TRBJ1-6; D remains unclear. V lost 5 bases and J lost 7, with 21 bases in between. The CDR3 spans 17 residues. Germline V CDR1 and CDR2: SGHTA, FQGNSA. Written as DNA, the CDR3 is TGTGCCAGCAGCCTCGATTGGGCGGCAGGAAGGAATTCACCCCTCCACTTT. Translation: CASSLDWAAGRNSPLHF.

The genes are TRBV19 and TRBJ2-7; TRBD1 aligns across 7 bases. CDR1 and CDR2 (germline): LNHDA, SQIVND (reference sequence). The CDR3 is made up of 14 amino acids. The junction had 8 bases not matched to a gene; V was cut back by 4 bases and J by 5 bases. CDR3 residues: CASSNRDSINEQYF. CDR3 nucleotide sequence: TGTGCCAGTAGTAACCGGGACAGTATCAACGAGCAGTACTTC.

The CDR3 bases are TGTGCCTGGACCCAAATTGGGCAGGGCCCATCCAGCTCCTATAATTCACCCCTCCACTTT. Its protein product is CAWTQIGQGPSSSYNSPLHF. The chain is built from TRBV30 and TRBJ1-6, with a possible D match to TRBD1 (5 bases). Deletions cut 4 bases from V and 0 bases from J, with 25 bases between. Germline V gene sequence: CDR1 GTSNPN, CDR2 SVGIG (reference sequence). CDR3 length: 20 amino acids.

Concerning this clone itself: An end of the junction does not agree with germline; a read error may underlie this. V and J are TRBV15 and TRBJ2-5; no clear D. The J call could be wrong; TRBJ2-7 is a better fit for the DNA end. Germline CDR1 LNHNV, CDR2 YYDKDF (reference sequence). This CDR3 comprises 14 residues. CDR3 DNA: TGTGCCACCAGGAGAGACCCGGATTCCTACGAGCAGTACTTC. It yields the protein CATRRDPDSYEQYF.

This chain uses TRBV28 with TRBJ1-1; 10 bases fit TRBD1. The germline gives CDR1 MDHEN, CDR2 SYDVKM. There are 13 residues in the CDR3. The V gene end was trimmed by 4 bases and the J gene end by 4 bases; junction bases not matched to a gene: 0. CDR3 protein: CASSWTGGTEAFF. The CDR3 DNA follows: TGTGCCAGCAGTTGGACAGGGGGCACTGAAGCTTTCTTT. Variable domain in full (rest from reference TRBV28 and TRBJ1-1): DVKVTQSSRYLVKRTGEKVFLECVQDMDHENMFWYRQDPGLGLRLIYFSYDVKMKEKGDIPEGYSVSREKKERFSLILESASTNQTSMYLCASSWTGGTEAFFGQGTRLTVV.

The chain recombines TRBV7-2 with TRBJ2-7, with 10 bases aligning to TRBD1. CDR3 length: 15 amino acids. Germline loops: CDR1 SGHTA, CDR2 FQGNSA. V dropped 5 bases and J dropped 5; count of bases not matched to a gene: 9. The DNA for the CDR3 is TGTGCCAGCAGCCGATCCGGGACAGGGGTCAACGAGCAGTACTTC. Protein: CASSRSGTGVNEQYF.